The text below deals with one TCR beta chain. Its antigen specificity is not known. The input lacks base qualities; no much larger clone sits a single base away. The entry originates in a study of cytomegalovirus exposure and HLA in healthy donors (dated by TCRdb to about 2017). For context, the study as a whole: According to an earlier analysis of around 600 of the donors, roughly 180 million T cells yielded over 90 million unique TCR beta sequences and around 300 Gb of sequence data. The study was designed to test whether signatures of past pathogen exposure could be identified by cataloging public T cell receptors. In a later genetic analysis, genome-wide SNP genotypes for 398 of the 666 donors were used, and that subset was treated as a discovery cohort. The study combined high-throughput TCR immunosequencing, statistical association of individual TCRs with disease status, and machine learning to predict cytomegalovirus infection status. Besides the first cohort of some 670 subjects, a separate validation cohort made up of 120 different subjects was used. HLA typing included class I and class II loci at four-digit resolution. Among 398 genotyped donors of the cohort, an average of around 240,000 unique TCR beta nucleotide sequences were sequenced per donor, roughly 20% of them non-productive. Every repertoire in the discovery cohort had been generated on one and the same sequencing platform. An earlier analysis of around 640 of the donors used high-throughput TCR beta sequencing to judge whether each TCR beta V gene segment behaved as functional or pseudogenic. Of the approximately 400 genotyped donors, approximately 80% were placed in the genetic ancestry cluster associated with self-reported Caucasian donors. The T cell repertoires of around 670 subjects were profiled by immunosequencing and related to cytomegalovirus serostatus. Typing coverage differed by locus: A, B, C, DRB1 and DQB1 were typed in roughly 620-630 donors, DQA1 in 500 to 550, DPA1 in over 600, and DPB1 in roughly 450. An early release covering roughly 600 HLA-typed donors comprised about 300 gigabases of sequencing data and tens of millions of unique TCR sequences. In a later analysis, previously published TCR beta repertoires from about 640 donors were re-analyzed and high-resolution HLA genotyping was added so that TCR occurrence patterns could be studied. In the later analysis, no new phenotypic data were used to find candidate immune exposures; instead, reliance was placed on TCR beta sequences and their occurrence across donors. Several DR-DQ haplotypes were handled as single units for association and clustering, since linkage in the cohort was strong. Donor age, sex, ethnicity and CMV serostatus were collected together with the repertoire data. Points the paper makes about the study in general: In both the original and validation cohorts, the classifier was reported to diagnose cytomegalovirus status with high specificity and sensitivity. Roughly uniform sequencing depth across donors was assumed in presence/absence analyses, although this assumption may not hold. An association between a missense DCLRE1C variant and V-gene and J-gene trimming of TCR beta chains was found in a later genetic analysis and replicated in an independent cohort. A later analysis found that most CMV-associated TCR beta chains appeared HLA-restricted, with HLA associations seemingly driven largely by CMV exposure. CMV serostatus was the only immune exposure information available for the cohort. Most TCR sequences were observed very rarely across donors, whereas some public TCRs were present in many individuals. According to a later genetic analysis, donors in an Asian-associated ancestry cluster had fewer N-insertions in productive TCRs than the roughly 700-donor mean. A further reported finding was that TCR beta sequences accurately predicted the HLA-A and HLA-B alleles for most subjects in the first cohort. Correlated functional status among segregating V segments might be attributable to linkage disequilibrium, but an unknown experimental factor could not be ruled out. Because counts were too low, approximately 15 rarely observed V segments, including chromosome 9 orphons, were excluded from the earlier analysis of some 540 of the donors. A total of around 150 TCR beta chains were listed by the study as associated with cytomegalovirus. The authors suggested that the approach could potentially be extended to other disease states and immunological phenotypes. The 87-base-pair reads could not distinguish some IMGT-functional V segments, including TRBV6-2 and TRBV6-3, so those segments were excluded. Compared with equally common non-associated chains, HLA-associated TCR beta chains in a later analysis were more clonally expanded and had lower generation probabilities. A later analysis associated about 16,000 TCR beta sequences with specific HLA alleles at a false discovery rate of 0.05. In an earlier analysis of under 600 of the donors, most TCR beta V segments were observed in productive rearrangements about 87% or about 30% of the time, broadly matching IMGT annotations. The sequencing pipeline was judged likely to have produced a cluster of highly shared sequence variants as a technical artifact. A few of the identified cytomegalovirus-associated TCR beta chains were confirmed in vitro to be specific for cytomegalovirus antigens. Because HLA typing was unavailable for some donors at each locus, only the typed subset was used in association tests. In a later analysis, the rate of TCR association differed among HLA loci, with DRB1 alleles having the most associated TCRs and HLA-C alleles having the fewest. According to a later analysis, parvovirus B19, influenza, CMV and Epstein-Barr virus appeared linked to several top co-occurrence clusters. Assigning TCR associations to individual alleles was difficult when HLA alleles, especially DR and DQ, strongly co-occurred. In this cohort, only TCR beta chains were sequenced, and detectable features were limited by the absence of alpha or paired-chain data.

Ends trimmed: V by 5 bases, J by 3 bases; bases unmatched to a gene: 8. The CDR3 covers 15 residues, taking in both the cysteine and the phenylalanine. The retained sequence is limited to the CDR3, 45 bases, with the frame set at the first base. Taken from the germline V gene, the CDR1 and CDR2 loops are LGHNA and YSLEER. Libraries were made using the immunoSEQ multiplex PCR assay. The multiplex PCR relied on a mix of 60 forward primers for TCR Vbeta segments and 13 reverse primers for TCR Jbeta segments. Amplification of the CDR3 region of rearranged TCR beta genes was performed with a multiplex PCR assay on genomic DNA. The Illumina HiSeq System was used to sequence the amplified TCR beta libraries as 87-base-pair reads. Processing in the source paper ran as follows. In a later analysis, tens of millions of unique TCR beta chains were counted across the approximately 670 repertoires, and roughly 11 million of these chains were shared by at least two donors. Raw reads were error-corrected and collapsed into unique sequences with a nearest-neighbor algorithm that merged closely related sequences to remove PCR and sequencing errors. V, D and J gene segments were assigned by aligning CDR3 sequences to IMGT reference sequences. For a sequence to be retained, at least a six-nucleotide match to both a V gene segment and a J gene segment was required. Rearrangements were classified as productive when the CDR3 lacked stop codons and remained in frame with V and J, and all other rearrangements were classified as non-productive. Following IMGT convention, CDR3 was defined as the stretch from the second conserved V-encoded cysteine up to the conserved J-encoded phenylalanine. The earlier analysis of about 500 of the donors excluded sequences that lacked an unambiguous match to a single V gene segment. In an earlier analysis of approximately 550 of the donors, V segments were called functional above 56.7% productive rearrangements and were called segregating when the between-donor standard deviation exceeded 5%. A statistical classification framework was built to diagnose cytomegalovirus status from the catalog of TCR beta chain sequences. V and J gene assignment, in a later analysis, came from comparing TCR nucleotide sequences with IMGT/GENE-DB human TR gene sequences. The TCRdist pipeline was used in a later analysis to assign CDR3 sequences and most-parsimonious VDJ recombination scenarios. A later analysis defined each TCR beta chain by its CDR3 amino acid sequence plus V-gene family, and excluded reads lacking a unique V-gene family. To address suspected cross-contamination and a sequencing artifact, a later analysis removed 592 highly shared, low-generation-probability nucleotide sequences. In a later analysis, a clonal expansion index was calculated for each public chain from normalized within-repertoire ranks of inferred template counts. A later analysis computed generation probabilities with a VDJ recombination model fitted to out-of-frame rearrangements, and checked the results against IGoR. A later analysis scored TCR-TCR, TCR-HLA and TCR-CMV co-occurrence with hypergeometric tests, applying a repertoire-size bias correction to TCR pairs. False discovery rates were estimated in a later analysis by permuting HLA or CMV assignments 20 times. In a later analysis, co-occurring TCRs were grouped using DBSCAN, with TCRdist sequence similarity added in when clustering inside HLA-allele-positive subsets. Repertoires with fewer than 30,000 or more than 120,000 public chains were left out of co-occurrence clustering, as were a handful of repertoires with anomalous nucleotide sharing. The immuneACCESS repertoire file appears here via TCRdb, limited to in-frame rearrangements. These files lack a portion of the clones; in checked studies, under half of the deficit traces to unresolved V genes, and the cause of the others is not known. V, J and clone size derive from that table, while D and trimming were established from the DNA sequence. The sample contains approximately 150,000 clones, about two thirds of them found a single time. The biggest ten clones account for 2.8% of the sample.

The cohort consisted of fewer than 700 healthy bone marrow donors. At the time of sampling, every cohort member was nominally healthy, though immune exposures that went unrecorded were likely present. The donor was CMV seronegative and belonged to the group of 352 seronegative cohort members. A peripheral blood sample was collected from each donor, and TCR beta sequencing was performed on peripheral blood mononuclear cells. Genomic DNA extraction from the blood cell samples was performed with the Qiagen DNeasy Blood Extraction Kit. The chain is made from TRBV4-3 and TRBJ1-1; 8 junctional bases match TRBD1. This clonotype was sampled from a woman in her twenties or thirties in good health and CMV-seronegative. The sequenced sample consisted of PBMCs. This receptor has the CDR3 CASSTRTGRDTEAFF. The bases are TGCGCCAGCAGCACTCGGACAGGGAGGGACACTGAAGCTTTCTTT.